This T cell receptor beta chain originates from a study of PD-L1 blockade in urothelial cancer (TCRdb year 2017). Regarding the research as a whole: All patients started therapy in about 2014 and received atezolizumab 1,200 mg intravenously every 3 weeks. Twenty-five of 29 patients were males with bladder-origin urothelial cancer, and about 60% of the roughly 29 reported a prior smoking history. Patients had an ECOG performance status of 0 or 1 and had received between 0 and 3 prior chemotherapy regimens. A median of about 1,300 T cells and under 1,200 unique TCRs was obtained from tumor samples, and a median clonality of around 0.091 and a median T cell proportion of roughly 0.1 were observed. An exploratory multi-omic analysis was conducted of the somatic, immune and clinical correlates of response to PD-L1 blockade with atezolizumab in urothelial cancer. Pretreatment tumor samples and matched peripheral blood, collected serially before and after atezolizumab treatment, underwent TCR sequencing. Durable clinical benefit was defined as a progression-free survival longer than 6 months, and TCR features were additionally tested against progression-free survival and overall survival. In the same patients who had TCR sequencing, pretreatment tumors also underwent whole exome sequencing and RNA sequencing. Durable clinical benefit was achieved by nine patients and was not achieved by 20 patients. Pretreatment blood TCR-seq was available for about 30 patients, at least one posttreatment blood collection was obtained for around 25 patients, and tumor TCR-seq was available for around 25 patients. Five patients were excluded from tumor TCR analyses because tumors from two patients failed quality control and tumor was unavailable for three patients.

CDR1 and CDR2 are drawn from the germline V gene (reference sequence): GTSNPN, SVGIG. V sheds 0 bases and J sheds 6 bases, leaving 18 bases between their ends. Its CDR3 holds 15 amino acids, cysteine through phenylalanine. Kept here is only the CDR3 DNA, which spans 45 bases and is read in frame from base 1. Sample time point, as interpreted from the label and publication: pretreatment tumor sample. A total of under 35 patients with locally advanced or metastatic urothelial carcinoma, treated at Memorial Sloan Kettering on a trial protocol, made up the cohort. Every piece of tumor tissue used for sequencing was obtained before atezolizumab dosing. The Qiagen DNeasy Blood extraction kit was used to purify genomic DNA from total PBMCs and tumor samples. Turning to this clone: It lacks a known antigen. Within one base of it there is no much larger clone, and no base qualities were kept.

General study outcomes and caveats: A higher proportion of tumor-infiltrating T lymphocytes was found in patients with durable benefit (n of about 24, Mann-Whitney p = 0.047). Greater expansion of tumor-associated TCR clones in peripheral blood 3 weeks after the start of treatment was observed in patients with durable benefit (n of about 20, p = 0.022). The tumor samples were FFPE and were not collected immediately before treatment, and because only one sample per patient was used, heterogeneity may have been missed. Because the sample size was small (n of about 27) and many of the analyses were exploratory, the results are meant to be hypothesis-generating.

Each PCR received spiked-in synthetic TCR analog templates so that absolute template abundance could be estimated from read counts. For FFPE tumors, housekeeping genes were amplified and quantified to estimate usable DNA and compute T cell fraction. The immunoSEQ assay used bias-controlled V and J gene primers to amplify TCRbeta CDR3 regions from genomic DNA. Rearranged TCRbeta segments were sequenced at approximately 20X coverage. Processing in the source paper ran as follows. Sequencing errors were corrected by clustering, and CDR3s were annotated against IMGT so that V, D and J genes could be assigned. Only productive TCRbeta rearrangements were used in downstream analyses, excluding out-of-frame or stop-codon sequences. Clonality was computed as one minus Shannon entropy normalized by the log of the number of unique productive sequences. Clones differing between time points or between blood and tumor were identified using Fisher's exact test with Benjamini-Hochberg correction, with an adjusted p below 0.01 applied as the threshold. Here the immuneACCESS table is served through TCRdb, limited to in-frame sequences with V and J called. Missing clones are a known gap in these copies; in checked studies unresolved V genes cover under half, and the rest lacks a known reason. V and J calls and clone size are as listed in that table; D and trimming were resolved from the DNA. The sample table lists about 36,000 clones, roughly 38% of them with a count of one. The top ten clonotypes cover about 8.9% of the sample.

The chain is assembled from TRBV30 and TRBJ2-7; the D gene identity is not certain. The sequences come from tumor tissue, collected before atezolizumab (anti-PD-L1) treatment. The TCR originated in a man in his 60s with urothelial cancer. The nucleotide sequence is TGTGCCTGGAGTGTATCGGGCGGAGTTGTGGGCGAGCAGTACTTC. Its protein product is CAWSVSGGVVGEQYF.